This TCR beta chain originates from a study of beta chain features in type 1 diabetes. Study-level findings and limits: Shorter TCRB CDR3s, moderately but significantly so, marked every one of the four CD4+ subsets in Type 1 diabetes patients.

The whole isolated RNA underwent reverse transcription, so sequencing captured expressed TCRB transcripts. TCRdb's table, derived via immunoSEQ multiplex PCR, lists solely in-frame clones and lacks some. Among about 900,000 clones listed, 15% to 20% were seen once. V was clipped by 6 bases and J by 3 bases, with 4 bases between them. Germline CDR1 MDHEN, CDR2 SYDVKM. The CDR3 totals 11 residues. In regard to this clone: Its target is not known. Other DNA sequences in this sample translate to the same CDR3.

Material for sequencing was naive CD4+ T cells from blood. The V call is TRBV28, the J call TRBJ2-3; D call uncertain. The TCR originated in a young woman in good health. The CDR3 spells CASRGTDTQYF. In nucleotides, the CDR3 is TGTGCCAGCAGGGGGACAGATACGCAGTATTTT.